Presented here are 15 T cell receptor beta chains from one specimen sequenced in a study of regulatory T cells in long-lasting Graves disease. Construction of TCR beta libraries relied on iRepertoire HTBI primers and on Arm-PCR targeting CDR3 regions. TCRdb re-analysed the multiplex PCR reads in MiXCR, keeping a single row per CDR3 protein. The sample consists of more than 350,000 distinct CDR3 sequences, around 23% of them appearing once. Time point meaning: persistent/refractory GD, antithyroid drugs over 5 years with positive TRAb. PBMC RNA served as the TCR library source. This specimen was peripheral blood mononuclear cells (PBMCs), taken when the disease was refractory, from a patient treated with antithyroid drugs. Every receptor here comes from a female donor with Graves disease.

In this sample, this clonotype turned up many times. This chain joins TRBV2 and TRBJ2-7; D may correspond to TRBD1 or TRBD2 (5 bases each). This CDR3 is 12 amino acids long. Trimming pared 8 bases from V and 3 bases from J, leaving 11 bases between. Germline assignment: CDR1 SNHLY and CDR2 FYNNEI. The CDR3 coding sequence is TGTGCCAGCGGGGGTCCGAGCTACGAGCAGTACTTC. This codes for CASGGPSYEQYF.

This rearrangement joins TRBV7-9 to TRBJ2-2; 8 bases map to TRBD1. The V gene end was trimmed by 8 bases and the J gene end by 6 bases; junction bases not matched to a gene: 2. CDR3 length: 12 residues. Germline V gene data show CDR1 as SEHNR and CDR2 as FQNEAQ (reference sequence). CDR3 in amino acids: CASQQGAGELFF. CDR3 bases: TGTGCCAGCCAACAGGGGGCCGGGGAGCTGTTTTTT.

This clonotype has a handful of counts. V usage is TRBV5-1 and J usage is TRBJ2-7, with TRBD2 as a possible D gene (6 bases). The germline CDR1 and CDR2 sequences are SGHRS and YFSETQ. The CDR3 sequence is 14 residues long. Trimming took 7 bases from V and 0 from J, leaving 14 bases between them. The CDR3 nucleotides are TGCGCCAGCTCCCACCGGGGGAGCTCCTACGAGCAGTACTTC. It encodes CASSHRGSSYEQYF.

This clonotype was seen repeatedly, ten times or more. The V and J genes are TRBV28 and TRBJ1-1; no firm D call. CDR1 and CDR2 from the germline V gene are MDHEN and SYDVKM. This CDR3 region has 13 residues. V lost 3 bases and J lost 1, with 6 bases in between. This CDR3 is CASSFSSNTEAFF. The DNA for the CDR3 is TGTGCCAGCAGTTTTTCATCGAACACTGAAGCTTTCTTT.

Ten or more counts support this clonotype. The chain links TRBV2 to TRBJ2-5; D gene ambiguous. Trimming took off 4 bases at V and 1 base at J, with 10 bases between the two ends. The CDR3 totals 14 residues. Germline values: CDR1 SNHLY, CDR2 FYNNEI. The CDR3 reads CASSVMAAQETQYF. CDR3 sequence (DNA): TGTGCCAGCAGTGTGATGGCAGCCCAAGAGACCCAGTACTTC.

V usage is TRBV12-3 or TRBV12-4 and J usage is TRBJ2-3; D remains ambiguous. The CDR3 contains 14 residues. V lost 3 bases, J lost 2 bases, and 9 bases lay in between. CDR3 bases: TGTGCCAGCAGTTTCCAGGCTTCCACAGATACGCAGTATTTT. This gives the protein CASSFQASTDTQYF.

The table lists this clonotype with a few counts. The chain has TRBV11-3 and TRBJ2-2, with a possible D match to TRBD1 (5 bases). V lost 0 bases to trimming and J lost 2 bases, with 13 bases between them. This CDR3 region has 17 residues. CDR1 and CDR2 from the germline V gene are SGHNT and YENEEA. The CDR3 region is CASSLDRVGENTGELFF. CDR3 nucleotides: TGTGCCAGCAGCTTAGATCGAGTAGGGGAAAACACCGGGGAGCTGTTTTTT. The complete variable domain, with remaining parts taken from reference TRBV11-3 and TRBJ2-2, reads EAGVVQSPRYKIIEKKQPVAFWCNPISGHNTLYWYLQNLGQGPELLIRYENEEAVDDSQLPKDRFSAERLKGVDSTLKIQPAELGDSAVYLCASSLDRVGENTGELFFGEGSRLTVL.

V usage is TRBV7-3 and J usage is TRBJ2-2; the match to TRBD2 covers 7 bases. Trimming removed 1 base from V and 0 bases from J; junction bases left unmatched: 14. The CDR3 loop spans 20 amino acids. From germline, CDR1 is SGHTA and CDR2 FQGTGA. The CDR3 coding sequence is TGTGCCAGCAGCTTAAGGTCAGCGGGCGGGAGTCACGCGAACACCGGGGAGCTGTTTTTT. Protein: CASSLRSAGGSHANTGELFF.

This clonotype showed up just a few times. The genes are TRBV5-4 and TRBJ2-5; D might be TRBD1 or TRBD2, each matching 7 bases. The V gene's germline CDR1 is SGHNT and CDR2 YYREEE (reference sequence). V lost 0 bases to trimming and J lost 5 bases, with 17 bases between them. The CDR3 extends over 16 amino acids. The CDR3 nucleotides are TGTGCCAGCAGCTTGGCCTCAGGGGGGGGGCGGGAGACCCAGTACTTC. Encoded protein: CASSLASGGGRETQYF.

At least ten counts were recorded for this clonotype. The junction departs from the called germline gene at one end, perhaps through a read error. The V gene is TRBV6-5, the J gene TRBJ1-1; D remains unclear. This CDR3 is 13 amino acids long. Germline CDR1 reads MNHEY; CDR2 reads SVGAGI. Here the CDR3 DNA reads TGTGCCAGCAGTTACTCGAAAGGCAGACCCGATCGCTTT. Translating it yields CASSYSKGRPDRF.

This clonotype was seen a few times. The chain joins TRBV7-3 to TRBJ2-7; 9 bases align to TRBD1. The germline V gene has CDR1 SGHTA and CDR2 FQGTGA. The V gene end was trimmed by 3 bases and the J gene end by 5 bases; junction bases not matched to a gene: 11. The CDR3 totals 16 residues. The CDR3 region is CASSFAAGQGFNEQYF. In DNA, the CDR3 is TGTGCCAGCAGCTTTGCCGCGGGACAGGGTTTCAACGAGCAGTACTTC.

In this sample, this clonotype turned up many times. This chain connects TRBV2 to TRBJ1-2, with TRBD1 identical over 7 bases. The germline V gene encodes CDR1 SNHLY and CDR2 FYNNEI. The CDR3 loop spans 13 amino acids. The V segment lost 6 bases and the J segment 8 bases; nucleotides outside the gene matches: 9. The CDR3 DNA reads TGTGCCAGCAGGAACGACGACAGGGAGGGCTACACCTTC. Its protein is CASRNDDREGYTF.

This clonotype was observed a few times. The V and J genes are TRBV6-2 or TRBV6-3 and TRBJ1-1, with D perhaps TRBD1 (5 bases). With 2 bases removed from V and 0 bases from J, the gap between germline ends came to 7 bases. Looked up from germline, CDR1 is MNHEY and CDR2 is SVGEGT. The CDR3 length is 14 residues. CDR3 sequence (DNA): TGTGCCAGCAGTTACGCAGGGCTGAACACTGAAGCTTTCTTT. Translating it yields CASSYAGLNTEAFF.

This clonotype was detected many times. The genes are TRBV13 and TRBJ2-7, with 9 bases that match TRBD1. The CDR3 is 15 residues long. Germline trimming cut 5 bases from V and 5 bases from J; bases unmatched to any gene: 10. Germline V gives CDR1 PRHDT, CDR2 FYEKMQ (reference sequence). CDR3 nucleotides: TGTGCCAGCAGCGGGGCTCGGGACAGGGCCGACGAGCAGTACTTC. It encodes CASSGARDRADEQYF.

The DNA for the CDR3 is TGTGCCAGCAGTGGGGGACGGACCAGGGGAGAGACCCAGTACTTC. It encodes CASSGGRTRGETQYF. J is TRBJ2-5 and V is TRBV28; D possibly corresponds to TRBD1 (6 bases). Per germline, CDR1 MDHEN and CDR2 SYDVKM. The CDR3 consists of 15 residues. V was pared by 5 bases and J by 4 bases, with 17 bases between. The whole variable domain, remainder taken from reference TRBV28 and TRBJ2-5, is DVKVTQSSRYLVKRTGEKVFLECVQDMDHENMFWYRQDPGLGLRLIYFSYDVKMKEKGDIPEGYSVSREKKERFSLILESASTNQTSMYLCASSGGRTRGETQYFGPGTRLLVL.